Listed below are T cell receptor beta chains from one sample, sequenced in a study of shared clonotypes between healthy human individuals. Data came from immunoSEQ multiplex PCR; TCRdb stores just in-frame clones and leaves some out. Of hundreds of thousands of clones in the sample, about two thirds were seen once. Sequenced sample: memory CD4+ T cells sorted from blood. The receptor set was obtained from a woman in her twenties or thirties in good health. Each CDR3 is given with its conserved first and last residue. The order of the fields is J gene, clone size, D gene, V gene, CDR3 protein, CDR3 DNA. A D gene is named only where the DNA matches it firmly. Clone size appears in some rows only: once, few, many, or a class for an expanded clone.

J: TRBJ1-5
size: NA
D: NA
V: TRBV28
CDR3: CASSLYRAGQPQHF
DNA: TGTGCCAGCAGTTTATACAGGGCTGGTCAGCCCCAGCATTTT

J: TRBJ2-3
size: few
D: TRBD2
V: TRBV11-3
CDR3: CASSPGTSGRLDTQYF
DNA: TGTGCCAGCAGCCCCGGGACTAGCGGGAGATTAGATACGCAGTATTTT

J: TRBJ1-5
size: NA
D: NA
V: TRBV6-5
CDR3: CASSGRRSNQPQHF
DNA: TGTGCCAGCAGTGGACGGAGGAGCAATCAGCCCCAGCATTTT

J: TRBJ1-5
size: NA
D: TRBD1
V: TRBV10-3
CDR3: CAISQTGSNQPQHF
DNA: TGTGCCATCAGTCAGACAGGGAGCAATCAGCCCCAGCATTTT

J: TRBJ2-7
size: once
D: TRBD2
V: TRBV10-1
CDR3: CASSEGTSSPYEQYF
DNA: TGCGCCAGCAGTGAGGGGACTAGTTCTCCCTACGAGCAGTACTTC

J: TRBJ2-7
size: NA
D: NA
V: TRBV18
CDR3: CASSPSGPAYEQYF
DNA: TGTGCCAGCTCACCATCCGGGCCCGCCTACGAGCAGTACTTC

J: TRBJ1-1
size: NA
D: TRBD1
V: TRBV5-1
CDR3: CASSSQGTGTTEAFF
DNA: TGCGCCAGCAGCTCCCAGGGGACAGGGACCACTGAAGCTTTCTTT

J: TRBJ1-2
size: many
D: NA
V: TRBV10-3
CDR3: CAISESGVSVVPYGYTF
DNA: TGTGCCATCAGTGAGTCGGGCGTATCGGTCGTACCGTACGGCTACACCTTC

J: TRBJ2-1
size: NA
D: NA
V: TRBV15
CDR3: CATSRADEQFF
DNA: TGTGCCACCAGCAGAGCCGATGAGCAGTTCTTC

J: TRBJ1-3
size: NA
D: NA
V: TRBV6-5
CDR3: CASSRSHTIYF
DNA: TGTGCCAGCAGCCGGTCCCACACCATATATTTT

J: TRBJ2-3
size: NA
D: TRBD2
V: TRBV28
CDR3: CASSPTRLAGTDTQYF
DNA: TGTGCCAGCAGTCCCACCCGACTAGCGGGCACAGATACGCAGTATTTT

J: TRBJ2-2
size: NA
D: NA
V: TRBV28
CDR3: CASSLSLVSGELFF
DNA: TGTGCCAGCAGTTTATCTTTGGTATCCGGGGAGCTGTTTTTT

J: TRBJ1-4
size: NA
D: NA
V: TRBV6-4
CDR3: CASSSSRGKLFF
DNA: TGTGCCAGCAGTTCCTCGAGGGGGAAACTGTTTTTT

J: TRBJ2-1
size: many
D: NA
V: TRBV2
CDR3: CASRGDNTYNEQFF
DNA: TGTGCCAGCAGGGGGGATAACACATACAATGAGCAGTTCTTC

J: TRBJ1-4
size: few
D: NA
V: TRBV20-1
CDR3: CSARDEKLFF
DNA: TGCAGTGCTAGAGATGAAAAACTGTTTTTT

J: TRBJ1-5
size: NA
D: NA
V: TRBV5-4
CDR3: CASSLDPSNQPQHF
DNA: TGTGCCAGCAGCTTGGATCCAAGCAATCAGCCCCAGCATTTT

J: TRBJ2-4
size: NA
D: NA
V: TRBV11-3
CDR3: CASSPTSQGRYF
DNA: TGTGCCAGCAGCCCGACTTCCCAAGGCCGGTACTTC